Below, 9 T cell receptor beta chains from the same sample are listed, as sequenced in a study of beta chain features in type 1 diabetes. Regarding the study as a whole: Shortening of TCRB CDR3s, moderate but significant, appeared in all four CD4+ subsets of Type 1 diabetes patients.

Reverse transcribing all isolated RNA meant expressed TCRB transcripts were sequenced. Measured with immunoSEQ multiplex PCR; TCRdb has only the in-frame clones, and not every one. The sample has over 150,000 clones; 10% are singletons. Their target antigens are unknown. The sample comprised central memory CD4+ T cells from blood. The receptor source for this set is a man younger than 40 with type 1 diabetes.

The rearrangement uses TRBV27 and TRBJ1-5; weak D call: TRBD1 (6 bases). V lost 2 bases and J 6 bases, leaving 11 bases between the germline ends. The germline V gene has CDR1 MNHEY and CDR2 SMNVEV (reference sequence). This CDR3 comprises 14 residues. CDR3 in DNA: TGTGCCAGCAGTTTACTACAGGGCACTCAGCCCCAGCATTTT. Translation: CASSLLQGTQPQHF.

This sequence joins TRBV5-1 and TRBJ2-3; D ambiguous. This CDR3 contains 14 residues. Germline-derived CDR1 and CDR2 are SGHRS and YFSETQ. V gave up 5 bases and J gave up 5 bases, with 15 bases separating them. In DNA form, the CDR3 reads TGCGCCAGCAGACGAGCCCAGTCAGGAGATACGCAGTATTTT. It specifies CASRRAQSGDTQYF.

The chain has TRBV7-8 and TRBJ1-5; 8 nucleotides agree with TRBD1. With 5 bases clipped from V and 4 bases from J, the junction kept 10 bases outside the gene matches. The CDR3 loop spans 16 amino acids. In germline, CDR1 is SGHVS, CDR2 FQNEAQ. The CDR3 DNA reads TGTGCCAGCAGCGGAGGCGGGACAGGAATTAATCAGCCCCAGCATTTT. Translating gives CASSGGGTGINQPQHF.

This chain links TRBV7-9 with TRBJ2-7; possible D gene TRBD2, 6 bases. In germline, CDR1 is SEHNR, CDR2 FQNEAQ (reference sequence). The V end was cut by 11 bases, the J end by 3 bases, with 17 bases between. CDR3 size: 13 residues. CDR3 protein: CAGNRDGSYEQYF. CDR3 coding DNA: TGTGCCGGCAACCGGGACGGGAGCTACGAGCAGTACTTC.

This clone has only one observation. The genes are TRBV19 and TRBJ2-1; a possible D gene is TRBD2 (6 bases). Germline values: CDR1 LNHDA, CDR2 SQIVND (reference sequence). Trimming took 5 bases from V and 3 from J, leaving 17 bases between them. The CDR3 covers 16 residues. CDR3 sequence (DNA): TGTGCCAGTAGTCCAACCATAGCGGAAAGCTACAATGAGCAGTTCTTC. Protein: CASSPTIAESYNEQFF. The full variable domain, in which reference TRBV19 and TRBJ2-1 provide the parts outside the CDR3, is DGGITQSPKYLFRKEGQNVTLSCEQNLNHDAMYWYRQDPGQGLRLIYYSQIVNDFQKGDIAEGYSVSREKKESFPLTVTSAQKNPTAFYLCASSPTIAESYNEQFFGPGTRLTVL.

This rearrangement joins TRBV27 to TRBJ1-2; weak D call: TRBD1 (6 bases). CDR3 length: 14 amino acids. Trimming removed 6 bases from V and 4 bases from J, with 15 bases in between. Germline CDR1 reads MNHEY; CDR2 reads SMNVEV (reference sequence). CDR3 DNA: TGTGCCAGCAGGCCCCAGGGGTTCAGCTATGGCTACACCTTC. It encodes CASRPQGFSYGYTF.

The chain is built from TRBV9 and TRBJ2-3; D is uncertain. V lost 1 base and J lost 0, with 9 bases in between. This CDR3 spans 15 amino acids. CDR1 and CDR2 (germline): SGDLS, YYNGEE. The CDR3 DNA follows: TGTGCCAGCAGCGTATTCGAACTGAGCACAGATACGCAGTATTTT. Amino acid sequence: CASSVFELSTDTQYF.

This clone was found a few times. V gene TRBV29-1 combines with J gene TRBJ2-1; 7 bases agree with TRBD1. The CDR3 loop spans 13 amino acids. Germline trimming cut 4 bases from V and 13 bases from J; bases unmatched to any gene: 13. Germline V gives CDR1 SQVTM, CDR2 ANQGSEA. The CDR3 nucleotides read TGCAGCGTTGGGCAAGGTGAGGGGGCAGTACAGTTCTTC. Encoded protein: CSVGQGEGAVQFF.

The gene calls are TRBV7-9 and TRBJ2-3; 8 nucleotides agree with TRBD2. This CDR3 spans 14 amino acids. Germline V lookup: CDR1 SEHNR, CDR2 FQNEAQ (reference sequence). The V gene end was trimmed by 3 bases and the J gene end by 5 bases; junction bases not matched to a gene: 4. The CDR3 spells CASSFGLAEDTQYF. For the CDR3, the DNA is TGTGCCAGCAGCTTCGGACTAGCAGAAGATACGCAGTATTTT. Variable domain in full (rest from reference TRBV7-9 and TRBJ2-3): DTGVSQNPRHKITKRGQNVTFRCDPISEHNRLYWYRQTLGQGPEFLTYFQNEAQLEKSRLLSDRFSAERPKGSFSTLEIQRTEQGDSAMYLCASSFGLAEDTQYFGPGTRLTVL.